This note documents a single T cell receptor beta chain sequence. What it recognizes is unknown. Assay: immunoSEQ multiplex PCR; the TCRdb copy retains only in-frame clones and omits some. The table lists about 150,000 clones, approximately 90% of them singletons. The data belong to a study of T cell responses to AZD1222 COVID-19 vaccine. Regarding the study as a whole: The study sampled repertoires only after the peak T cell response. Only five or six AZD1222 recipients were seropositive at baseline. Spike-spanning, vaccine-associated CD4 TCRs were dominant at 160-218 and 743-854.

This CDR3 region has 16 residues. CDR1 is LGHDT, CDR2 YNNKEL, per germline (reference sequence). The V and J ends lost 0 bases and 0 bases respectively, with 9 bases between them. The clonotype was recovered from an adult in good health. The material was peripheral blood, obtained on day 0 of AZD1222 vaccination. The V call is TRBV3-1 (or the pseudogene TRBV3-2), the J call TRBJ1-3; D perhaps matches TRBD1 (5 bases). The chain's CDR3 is CASSQEGLFSGNTIYF. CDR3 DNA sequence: TGTGCCAGCAGCCAAGAGGGACTGTTCTCTGGAAACACCATATATTTT.